This T cell receptor beta chain was observed in a study of cytomegalovirus exposure and HLA in healthy donors (dated by TCRdb to about 2017). Context from the whole study: According to an earlier analysis of several hundred of the donors, about 180 million T cells yielded 120 million or so unique TCR beta sequences and approximately 300 Gb of sequence data. An early release that covered approximately 600 HLA-typed donors contained 300 to 350 gigabases of sequencing data and around 80 million unique TCR sequences. Of the 398 genotyped donors, over 70% fell in the genetic ancestry cluster associated with self-reported Caucasian donors. The study was designed to test whether signatures of past pathogen exposure could be identified by cataloging public T cell receptors. The T cell repertoires of 550 to 850 subjects were profiled by immunosequencing and related to cytomegalovirus serostatus. Along with the 666-subject first cohort, a separate validation cohort of around 110 different subjects was used. To predict cytomegalovirus infection status, the study brought together high-throughput TCR immunosequencing, statistical association of individual TCRs with disease status, and machine learning. To study patterns of TCR occurrence, a later analysis re-analyzed previously published TCR beta repertoires from under 750 donors and added high-resolution HLA genotyping. The later analysis used no new phenotypic data to find candidate immune exposures, relying instead on TCR beta sequences and their occurrence across donors. In an earlier analysis of 500 to 650 of the donors, high-throughput TCR beta sequencing was used to judge whether each TCR beta V gene segment behaved as functional or pseudogenic. Donor age, sex, ethnicity and CMV serostatus were compiled together with the repertoire data. Genome-wide SNP genotypes for about 65% of the roughly 670 donors were used in a later genetic analysis, which treated that subset as a discovery cohort. All discovery cohort repertoires had been generated on a single sequencing platform. Class I and class II HLA loci were covered by the typing at four-digit resolution. The number of typed donors differed by locus: roughly 620-630 for A, B, C, DRB1 and DQB1; 500 to 550 for DQA1; 606 for DPA1; and around 470 for DPB1. About five DR-DQ haplotypes were handled as single units for association and clustering, since linkage in the cohort was strong. Among over 350 genotyped donors of the cohort, an average of roughly 240,000 unique TCR beta nucleotide sequences were sequenced per donor, approximately 20% of them non-productive. Summary of the overall study and its limitations: Because some donors lacked HLA typing at each locus, the association tests relied only on the typed subset. A later analysis reported that several top co-occurrence clusters appeared linked to parvovirus B19, influenza, CMV and Epstein-Barr virus. Assigning TCR associations to individual alleles was difficult when HLA alleles, especially DR and DQ, strongly co-occurred. A later analysis associated 15,000 to 20,000 TCR beta sequences with specific HLA alleles at a false discovery rate of 0.05. In a later analysis, HLA-associated TCR beta chains were found to be more clonally expanded and to have lower generation probabilities than equally common non-associated chains. The cohort was sequenced for TCR beta chains only, and without alpha or paired-chain data the features that could be detected were limited. The earlier analysis of some 540 of the donors excluded roughly 17 rarely observed V segments, including chromosome 9 orphons, because counts were too low. A later genetic analysis reported fewer N-insertions in productive TCRs among donors in an Asian-associated ancestry cluster than the roughly 700-donor mean. The sequencing pipeline was judged likely to have produced a cluster of highly shared sequence variants as a technical artifact. In both the original and validation cohorts, the classifier was reported to diagnose cytomegalovirus status with high specificity and sensitivity. According to the authors, the approach could potentially be generalized to other disease states and immunological phenotypes. A few of the identified cytomegalovirus-associated TCR beta chains were confirmed in vitro to be specific for cytomegalovirus antigens. According to a later analysis, most CMV-associated TCR beta chains appeared to be HLA-restricted, and the HLA associations seemed to be driven largely by CMV exposure. Sequencing depth was assumed to be roughly uniform across donors in the presence/absence analyses, though that assumption may not hold. While some public TCRs were present in many individuals, most TCR sequences turned up only very rarely across donors. Some IMGT-functional V segments, including TRBV6-2 and TRBV6-3, could not be distinguished by the 87-base-pair reads and were therefore excluded. An association between a missense DCLRE1C variant and V-gene and J-gene trimming of TCR beta chains was found in a later genetic analysis and replicated in an independent cohort. According to a later analysis, TCR association rates differed among HLA loci, with DRB1 alleles showing the most associated TCRs and HLA-C alleles showing the fewest. An earlier analysis of around 540 of the donors showed that most TCR beta V segments appeared in productive rearrangements either about 87% or about 30% of the time, which broadly matched IMGT annotations. Correlated functional status among segregating V segments might reflect linkage disequilibrium, but an unknown experimental factor could not be ruled out. A further reported finding was that TCR beta sequences accurately predicted the HLA-A and HLA-B alleles for most subjects in the first cohort. The only immune exposure information available for the cohort was CMV serostatus. The study gave a list of some 150 TCR beta chains associated with cytomegalovirus.

The CDR1 and CDR2 encoded by the germline V gene are MNHEY and SVGAGI. From V the trimming removes 0 bases and from J it removes 6 bases, while the gene matches leave 5 bases of the junction unaccounted for. The CDR3 covers 15 residues, taking in both the cysteine and the phenylalanine. CDR3 DNA only is kept here, 45 bases in frame from base 1. Comment on this clone: What this receptor recognizes is not known. Base qualities were left out, and no much larger clone turns up one base away.

In total, over 600 healthy bone marrow donors made up the cohort. At the time of sampling, all cohort members were nominally healthy, though unrecorded immune exposures were likely present. The donor was CMV seropositive and was included in the group of 250 to 300 seropositive cohort members. Every donor gave a peripheral blood sample, and the peripheral blood mononuclear cells from that sample were used for TCR beta sequencing. The Qiagen DNeasy Blood Extraction Kit was used to extract genomic DNA from the blood cell samples. Library preparation was by the immunoSEQ multiplex PCR assay. The multiplex PCR relied on a mix of 60 forward primers for TCR Vbeta segments and 13 reverse primers for TCR Jbeta segments. Amplification of the CDR3 region of rearranged TCR beta genes was performed with a multiplex PCR assay on genomic DNA. On the Illumina HiSeq System, the amplified TCR beta libraries were sequenced as 87-base-pair reads. As for the original processing: A later analysis counted about 82 million unique TCR beta chains across the approximately 700 repertoires, and about 10 million of these chains were shared by at least two donors. To remove PCR and sequencing errors, raw reads were error-corrected and collapsed into unique sequences using a nearest-neighbor algorithm that merged closely related sequences. Alignment of CDR3 sequences to IMGT reference sequences was used to assign V, D and J gene segments. For a sequence to be retained, at least a six-nucleotide match to both a V gene segment and a J gene segment was required. Rearrangements were classified as productive when the CDR3 lacked stop codons and remained in frame with V and J, and all other rearrangements were classified as non-productive. CDR3 was defined by IMGT convention, running from the second conserved V-encoded cysteine to the conserved J-encoded phenylalanine. In an earlier analysis of around 570 of the donors, sequences lacking an unambiguous match to a single V gene segment were excluded. In an earlier analysis of 587 of the donors, V segments were called functional above 56.7% productive rearrangements and were called segregating when the between-donor standard deviation exceeded 5%. To diagnose cytomegalovirus status from the catalog of TCR beta chain sequences, a statistical classification framework was built. In a later analysis, TCR nucleotide sequences were compared against IMGT/GENE-DB human TR gene sequences so that V and J genes could be assigned. In a later analysis, CDR3 sequences and most-parsimonious VDJ recombination scenarios were assigned using the TCRdist pipeline. In a later analysis, every TCR beta chain was defined by the combination of its CDR3 amino acid sequence and its V-gene family, and reads without a unique V-gene family were dropped. In a later analysis, around 600 highly shared, low-generation-probability nucleotide sequences were removed to address suspected cross-contamination and a sequencing artifact. In a later analysis, a clonal expansion index for each public chain was calculated from normalized within-repertoire ranks of inferred template counts. In a later analysis, generation probabilities were computed using a VDJ recombination model fitted to out-of-frame rearrangements, and the results were checked against IGoR. A later analysis scored TCR-TCR, TCR-HLA and TCR-CMV co-occurrence with hypergeometric tests, applying a repertoire-size bias correction to TCR pairs. In a later analysis, false discovery rates were estimated by permuting HLA or CMV assignments 20 times. A later analysis grouped co-occurring TCRs with DBSCAN, adding TCRdist sequence similarity when clustering within HLA-allele-positive subsets. Repertoires with fewer than 30,000 or more than 120,000 public chains, plus five repertoires with anomalous nucleotide sharing, were excluded from co-occurrence clustering. The clones in this table, taken by TCRdb from immuneACCESS, are in-frame only. Not every clone is retained; where verified, under half of the shortfall comes from an unresolved V gene, and the cause of the rest is unknown. V and J calls and clone size are given by that table; D and trimming were obtained from the DNA. The sample has some 120,000 clones on record, more than 65% of them singletons. The ten largest clones add up to just under 3% of the sample.

This sequence uses TRBV6-5 and TRBJ1-2; 9 junctional bases match TRBD1. This TCR came from a woman aged 18-35 years in good health and CMV-seropositive. What was sequenced was PBMCs. The DNA sequence is as follows: TGTGCCAGCAGTTACTCCGGGACAGGGAGAAATGGCTACACCTTC. Its amino acids are CASSYSGTGRNGYTF.